Listed below are T cell receptor beta chains from one sample, sequenced in a study of immune evolution from preneoplasia to lung adenocarcinoma. Profiling relied on immunoSEQ multiplex PCR, and the TCRdb table lists in-frame clones only, not all of them. This repertoire shows 9,000 to 10,000 clones, more than 75% found once; its top ten account for 10% to 15%. The sequencing sample was made of FFPE lung adenocarcinoma in situ tissue. These TCRs come from a person older than 75 with lung adenocarcinoma. CDR3s include the opening cysteine and the closing phenylalanine or tryptophan. The D gene is left open where the match is weak. The size field is filled for only some rows; it gives once, few, many or a size class.

>TRBJ1-2|.|.|TRBV19
TGTGCCAGTAGTATAAACTATGGCTACACCTTC
CASSINYGYTF
>TRBJ2-3|.|.|TRBV7-6
TGTGCCAGCAGCTCGGACCCATCAGATACGCAGTATTTT
CASSSDPSDTQYF
>TRBJ2-5|.|.|TRBV7-8
TGTGCCAGCAGCTACGGACAGCGAGAGACCCAGTACTTC
CASSYGQRETQYF
>TRBJ2-3|.|TRBD2|TRBV4-1
TGCGCCAGCAGCCAAGATTGGTCGGGGGGAGGGACAGATACGCAGTATTTT
CASSQDWSGGGTDTQYF
>TRBJ1-2|.|.|TRBV25-1
TGTGCCAGCAGGTTGGGAGGTGGCTACACCTTC
CASRLGGGYTF
>TRBJ1-1|.|.|TRBV6-5
TGTGCCAGCTGCGAGGTGTGGAACACTGAAGCTTTCTTT
CASCEVWNTEAFF
>TRBJ2-3|.|.|TRBV4-3
TGCGCCAGCAGTCTGTCGGCCGGATCCACAGATACGCAGTATTTT
CASSLSAGSTDTQYF
>TRBJ1-4|.|.|TRBV18
TGTGCCAGTGGCGGGGGCCAGCCAAATGAAAAACTGTTTTTT
CASGGGQPNEKLFF
>TRBJ2-7|.|.|TRBV25-1
TGTGCCAGGAGCATGACCCCCGGGACGGGGTTATACGAGCAGTACTTC
CARSMTPGTGLYEQYF
>TRBJ2-5|few|.|TRBV7-9
TGTGCCAGCAGCACCGCGGGGCCTCCTGAGACCCAGTACTTC
CASSTAGPPETQYF
>TRBJ2-5|.|.|TRBV10-3
TGTGCCATCAGTGAGTCGTTCAGGGAGACCCAGTACTTC
CAISESFRETQYF
>TRBJ1-2|.|.|TRBV19
TGTGCCAGTAGTATGGTATCGGGGGGCTATGGCTACACCTTC
CASSMVSGGYGYTF
>TRBJ1-6|.|TRBD1|TRBV14
TGTGCCAGCAGCCAAGAGACAGGGGGAACGTATAATTCACCCCTCCACTTT
CASSQETGGTYNSPLHF
>TRBJ2-2|.|.|TRBV4-3
TGCGCCAGCAGCCAGGGTCACGGGGAGCTGTTTTTT
CASSQGHGELFF
>TRBJ2-3|.|TRBD1|TRBV7-8
TGTGCCAGCAGCTTATGGCTGCTGGCGGTAGGGGGCAGGCAGTATTTT
CASSLWLLAVGGRQYF
>TRBJ2-5|.|TRBD1|TRBV10-3
TGTGCCATCAGTGAAAGACAGGGGGGCGAAGAGACCCAGTACTTC
CAISERQGGEETQYF
>TRBJ2-2|medium-sized|TRBD1|TRBV4-3
TGCGCCAGCAGCCAAGGTGCCGACAGGGTCACCGGGGAGCTGTTTTTT
CASSQGADRVTGELFF
>TRBJ2-3|.|TRBD1|TRBV4-1
TGCGCCAGCAGCCAAGGGGACAGGGGGGCAGATACGCAGTATTTT
CASSQGDRGADTQYF
>TRBJ2-3|.|.|TRBV7-8
TGTGCCAGCAGCTTGGGCCAGGGGAGAGGCGATACGCAGTATTTT
CASSLGQGRGDTQYF
>TRBJ2-1|.|.|TRBV6-1
TGTGCCAGCAGTGCCTATACAGGGGGGGCCTACAATGAGCAGTTCTTC
CASSAYTGGAYNEQFF
>TRBJ1-6|.|.|TRBV5-4
TGTGCCAGCAGCTTAACTTCCTCCTCCGGCACCCTCCACTTT
CASSLTSSSGTLHF
>TRBJ2-5|.|TRBD2|TRBV18
TGTGCCAGCTCGCCGATTAGCGGGGGACAGTACTTC
CASSPISGGQYF
>TRBJ2-7|.|TRBD2|TRBV4-1
TGCGCCAGCAGCCAGATCTCTAGCGGGGGCTCCTACGAGCAGTACTTC
CASSQISSGGSYEQYF
>TRBJ2-7|few|.|TRBV28
TGTGCCAGCAGTCCCCAGACCTTGGGATACGAGCAGTACTTC
CASSPQTLGYEQYF
>TRBJ2-7|few|TRBD1|TRBV19
TGTGCCAGTAGTGCGCCGGGACAGGGGAATTACGAGCAGTACTTC
CASSAPGQGNYEQYF
>TRBJ1-2|.|.|TRBV11-2
TGTGCCAGCAGGAAATCTCAGGTTATCAACTATGGCTACACCTTC
CASRKSQVINYGYTF
>TRBJ2-1|few|TRBD2|TRBV5-4
TGTGCCAGCAGCTCTGGACTAGCTAAAGACAATGAGCAGTTCTTC
CASSSGLAKDNEQFF
>TRBJ2-7|.|.|TRBV4-1
TGCGCCAGCAGCCAAGACGGGGCCGTTTACTACGAGCAGTACTTC
CASSQDGAVYYEQYF
>TRBJ1-6|few|TRBD1|TRBV19
TGTGCCAGTAGTAGGACAGGTTATTCACCCCTCCACTTT
CASSRTGYSPLHF
>TRBJ2-1|.|.|TRBV7-2
TGTGCCAGCAGCTTATCGGGTAGCGGATACAATGAGCAGTTCTTC
CASSLSGSGYNEQFF
>TRBJ2-1|.|TRBD1|TRBV6-5
TGTGCCAGCAGATCCCGGGACAGGGGGGATGAGCAGTTCTTC
CASRSRDRGDEQFF
>TRBJ1-2|.|.|TRBV6-1
TGTGCCAGCAGTGAACAGGGCTATGGCTACACCTTC
CASSEQGYGYTF
>TRBJ2-3|.|.|TRBV7-2
TGTGCCACCGCGGGGCGGTTACGCACAGATACGCAGTATTTT
CATAGRLRTDTQYF
>TRBJ1-4|.|TRBD1|TRBV30
TGTGCCTGGAGTGTACGGGGGACAGGGGACGAAAAACTGTTTTTT
CAWSVRGTGDEKLFF
>TRBJ1-2|few|.|TRBV6-6
TGTGCCAGCAGTCTAGACAGCTATGGCTACACCTTC
CASSLDSYGYTF
>TRBJ2-2|.|TRBD1|TRBV18
TGTGCCAGCTCACCGACCTCCCCACTGACAGGGGCGACGGAGCTGTTTTTT
CASSPTSPLTGATELFF
>TRBJ2-2|.|.|TRBV6-1
TGTGCCAGCTCCCGGGAAACATACACCGGGGAGCTGTTTTTT
CASSRETYTGELFF
>TRBJ1-6|once|.|TRBV5-6
TGTGCCAGCAGCTTGATCTCTCACTCCTATAATTCACCCCTCCACTTT
CASSLISHSYNSPLHF
>TRBJ1-3|.|.|TRBV2
TGTGCCAGATCGAGGGGGGACTCTGGAAACACCATATATTTT
CARSRGDSGNTIYF
>TRBJ1-5|.|TRBD1|TRBV7-6
TGTGCCAGCAGCTGGGGGACAGGGGACAATCAGCCCCAGCATTTT
CASSWGTGDNQPQHF
>TRBJ2-7|once|.|TRBV13
TGTGCCAGCAGTTTGATGGGTTTCGAGCAGTACTTC
CASSLMGFEQYF
>TRBJ1-1|.|TRBD1|TRBV29-1
TGCAGCTTCCGGACAGGGGAGACTGAAGCTTTCTTT
CSFRTGETEAFF
>TRBJ2-7|.|.|TRBV5-6
TGTGCCAGCAGCTTTGGAGGTGGGAACGAGCAGTACTTC
CASSFGGGNEQYF
>TRBJ1-2|.|.|TRBV13
TGTGCCAGCAGCTTAGGGGCCGGGATCTATGGCTACACCTTC
CASSLGAGIYGYTF
>TRBJ2-7|.|.|TRBV5-4
TGTGCCAGCAGCTTGCCGGGGGCGATGAGGATGGAGCAGTACTTC
CASSLPGAMRMEQYF
>TRBJ2-2|.|.|TRBV9
TGTGCCAGTGGTCTGAGACAGGAGAACACCGGGGAGCTGTTTTTT
CASGLRQENTGELFF
>TRBJ2-1|.|TRBD2|TRBV27
TGTGCCAGCAGTCCCGGGACTACCCACAATGAGCAGTTCTTC
CASSPGTTHNEQFF
>TRBJ2-7|.|TRBD1|TRBV27
TGTGCCAGCAGTCCTACAGGGGTCGAGCAGTACTTC
CASSPTGVEQYF
>TRBJ1-5|.|TRBD1|TRBV28
TGTGCCAGCAGCTCGGGACAGGGTTTGAGTCAGCCCCAGCATTTT
CASSSGQGLSQPQHF
>TRBJ1-2|.|.|TRBV19
TGTGCCAGTAGTATTTCAGGGATACTGCATGGCTACACCTTC
CASSISGILHGYTF
>TRBJ2-7|once|TRBD2|TRBV28
TGTGCCAGCAGTTCCTCGGGGGGCTCCTACGAGCAGTACTTC
CASSSSGGSYEQYF